This section outlines one T cell receptor (beta chain) sequence together with its context. This CDR3 contains 12 residues. The V end was cut by 2 bases, the J end by 7 bases, with 8 bases between. Germline V gene sequence: CDR1 SGHAT, CDR2 FQNNGV. These data come from a study of blood T cells in healthy people across ages. Together with a sample-barcoded 5' primer, a J-beta primer mix was included in a second PCR lasting roughly 6 to 12 cycles. MiXCR was run by TCRdb on the 5' RACE reads, yielding one entry per CDR3 protein. The data contain approximately 800,000 distinct CDR3 sequences, 53% of them seen just once; the ten biggest clones take up roughly 37%.

Sequenced input: blood. This chain joins TRBV11-2 and TRBJ2-5, with D unclear. The TCR originated in a man older than 75 in good health. The CDR3 nucleotides are TGTGCCAGCAGCTTAAGCCACAGGACCCAGTACTTC. Its protein product is CASSLSHRTQYF.